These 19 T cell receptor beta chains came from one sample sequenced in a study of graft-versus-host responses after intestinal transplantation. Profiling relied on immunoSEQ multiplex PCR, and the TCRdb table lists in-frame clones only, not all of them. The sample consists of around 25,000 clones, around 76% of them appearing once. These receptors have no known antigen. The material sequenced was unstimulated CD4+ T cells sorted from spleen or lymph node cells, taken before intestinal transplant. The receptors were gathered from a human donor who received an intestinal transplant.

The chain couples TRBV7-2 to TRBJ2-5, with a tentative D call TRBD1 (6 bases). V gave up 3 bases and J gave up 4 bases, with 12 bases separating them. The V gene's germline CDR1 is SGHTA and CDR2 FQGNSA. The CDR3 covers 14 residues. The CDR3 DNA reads TGTGCCAGCAGCTTTAGGGGGAAAACAGAGACCCAGTACTTC. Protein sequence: CASSFRGKTETQYF.

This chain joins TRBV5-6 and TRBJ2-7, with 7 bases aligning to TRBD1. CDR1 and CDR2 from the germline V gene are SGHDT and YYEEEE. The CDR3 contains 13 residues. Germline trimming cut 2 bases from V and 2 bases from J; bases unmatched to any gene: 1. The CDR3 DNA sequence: TGTGCCAGCAGCTTTACAGGGGCCTACGAGCAGTACTTC. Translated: CASSFTGAYEQYF.

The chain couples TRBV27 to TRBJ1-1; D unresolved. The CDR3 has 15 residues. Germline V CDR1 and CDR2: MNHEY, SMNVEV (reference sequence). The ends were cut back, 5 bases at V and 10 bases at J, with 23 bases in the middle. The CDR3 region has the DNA TGTGCCAGCAGTCCCTCGGCATTTCGGTTGCGAGGAGCTTTCTTT. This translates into CASSPSAFRLRGAFF.

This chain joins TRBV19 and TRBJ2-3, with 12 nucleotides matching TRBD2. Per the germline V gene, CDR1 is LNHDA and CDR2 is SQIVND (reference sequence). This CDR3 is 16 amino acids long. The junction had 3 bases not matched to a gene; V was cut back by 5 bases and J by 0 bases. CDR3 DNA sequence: TGTGCCAGTAGTCCTGGACTAGCGGGGAGCACAGATACGCAGTATTTT. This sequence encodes CASSPGLAGSTDTQYF.

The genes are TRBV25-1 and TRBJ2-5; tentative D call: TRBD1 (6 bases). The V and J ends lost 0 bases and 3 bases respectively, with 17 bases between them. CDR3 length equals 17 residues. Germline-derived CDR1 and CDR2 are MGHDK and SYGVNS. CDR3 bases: TGTGCCAGCAGTGAATATCACTATGGCAGGGGCAAAGAGACCCAGTACTTC. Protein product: CASSEYHYGRGKETQYF.

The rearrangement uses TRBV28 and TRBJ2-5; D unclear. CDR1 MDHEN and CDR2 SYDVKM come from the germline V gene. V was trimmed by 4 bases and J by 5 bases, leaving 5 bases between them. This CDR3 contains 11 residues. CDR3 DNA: TGTGCCAGCAGTTATGCGGAGACCCAGTACTTC. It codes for CASSYAETQYF. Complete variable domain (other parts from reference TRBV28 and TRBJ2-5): DVKVTQSSRYLVKRTGEKVFLECVQDMDHENMFWYRQDPGLGLRLIYFSYDVKMKEKGDIPEGYSVSREKKERFSLILESASTNQTSMYLCASSYAETQYFGPGTRLLVL.

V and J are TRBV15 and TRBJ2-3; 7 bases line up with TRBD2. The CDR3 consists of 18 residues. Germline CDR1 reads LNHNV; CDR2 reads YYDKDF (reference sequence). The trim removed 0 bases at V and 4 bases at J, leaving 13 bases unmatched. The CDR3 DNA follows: TGTGCCACCAGCAGAGATCTTGGCGGGGGAGCGGATCCAGATACGCAGTATTTT. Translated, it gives CATSRDLGGGADPDTQYF.

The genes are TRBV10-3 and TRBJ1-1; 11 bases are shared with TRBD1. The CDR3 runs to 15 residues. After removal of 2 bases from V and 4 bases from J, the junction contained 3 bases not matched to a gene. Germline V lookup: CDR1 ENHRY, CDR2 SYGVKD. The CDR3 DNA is TGTGCCATCAGTGAGACCGGGACAGGGGGCACTGAAGCTTTCTTT. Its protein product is CAISETGTGGTEAFF.

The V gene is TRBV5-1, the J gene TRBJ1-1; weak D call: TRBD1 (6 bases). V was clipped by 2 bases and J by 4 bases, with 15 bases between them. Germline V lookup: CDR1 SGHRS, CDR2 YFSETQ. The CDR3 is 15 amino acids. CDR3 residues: CASSFVGGGLTEAFF. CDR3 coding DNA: TGCGCCAGCAGCTTCGTTGGAGGGGGGCTCACTGAAGCTTTCTTT.

For the CDR3, the DNA is TGCGCCAGCAGCTTGGCCGGGGGGGCCAACAATGAGCAGTTCTTC. This codes for CASSLAGGANNEQFF. The chain uses TRBV5-1 and TRBJ2-1; 8 nucleotides line up with TRBD2. The CDR3 runs 15 residues. With 0 bases clipped from V and 5 bases from J, the junction kept 4 bases outside the gene matches. Germline assignment: CDR1 SGHRS and CDR2 YFSETQ.

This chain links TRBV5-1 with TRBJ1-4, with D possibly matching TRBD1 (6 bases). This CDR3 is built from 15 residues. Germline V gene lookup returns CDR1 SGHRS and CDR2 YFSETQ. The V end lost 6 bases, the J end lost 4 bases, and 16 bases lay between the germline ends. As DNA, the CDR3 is TGCGCCAGCACCCTTGGGGGGGCTGGTAATGAAAAACTGTTTTTT. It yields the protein CASTLGGAGNEKLFF. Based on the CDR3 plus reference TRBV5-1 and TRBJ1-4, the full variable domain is KAGVTQTPRYLIKTRGQQVTLSCSPISGHRSVSWYQQTPGQGLQFLFEYFSETQRNKGNFPGRFSGRQFSNSRSEMNVSTLELGDSALYLCASTLGGAGNEKLFFGSGTQLSVL.

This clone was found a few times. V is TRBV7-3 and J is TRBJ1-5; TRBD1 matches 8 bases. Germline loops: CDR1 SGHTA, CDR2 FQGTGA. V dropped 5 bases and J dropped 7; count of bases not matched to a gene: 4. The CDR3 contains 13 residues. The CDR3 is CASSPDRDQPQHF. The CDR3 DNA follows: TGTGCCAGCAGCCCGGACAGGGACCAGCCCCAGCATTTT.

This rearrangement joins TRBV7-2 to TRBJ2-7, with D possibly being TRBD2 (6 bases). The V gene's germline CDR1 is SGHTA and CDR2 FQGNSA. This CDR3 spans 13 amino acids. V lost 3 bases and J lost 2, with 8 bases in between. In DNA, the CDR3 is TGTGCCAGCAGCTTCGCGGGGCCCTACGAGCAGTACTTC. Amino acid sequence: CASSFAGPYEQYF.

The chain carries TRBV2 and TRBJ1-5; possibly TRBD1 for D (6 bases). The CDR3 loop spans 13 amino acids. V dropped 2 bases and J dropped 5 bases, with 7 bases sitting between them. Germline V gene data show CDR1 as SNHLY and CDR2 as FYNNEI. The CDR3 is CASSEQGYQPQHF. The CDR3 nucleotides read TGTGCCAGCAGTGAACAGGGGTATCAGCCCCAGCATTTT.

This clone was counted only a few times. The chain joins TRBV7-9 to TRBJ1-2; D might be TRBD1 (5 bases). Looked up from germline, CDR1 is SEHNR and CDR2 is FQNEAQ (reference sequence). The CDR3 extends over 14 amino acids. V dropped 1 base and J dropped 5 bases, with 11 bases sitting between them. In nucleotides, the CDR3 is TGTGCCAGCAGCTTAGGGGGCGGAGGATATGGCTACACCTTC. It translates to CASSLGGGGYGYTF.

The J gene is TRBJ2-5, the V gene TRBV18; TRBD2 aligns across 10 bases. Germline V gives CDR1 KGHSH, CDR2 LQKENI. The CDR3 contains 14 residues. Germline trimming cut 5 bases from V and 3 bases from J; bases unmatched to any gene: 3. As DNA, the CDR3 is TGTGCCAGCTCAAAAACTAGCGGGAAAGAGACCCAGTACTTC. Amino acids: CASSKTSGKETQYF.

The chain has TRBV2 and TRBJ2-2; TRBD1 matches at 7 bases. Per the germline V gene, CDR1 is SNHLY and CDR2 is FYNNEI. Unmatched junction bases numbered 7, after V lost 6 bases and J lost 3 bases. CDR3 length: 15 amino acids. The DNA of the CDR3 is TGTGCCAGCAGCGGTACCGGGACAGACACCGGGGAGCTGTTTTTT. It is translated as CASSGTGTDTGELFF.

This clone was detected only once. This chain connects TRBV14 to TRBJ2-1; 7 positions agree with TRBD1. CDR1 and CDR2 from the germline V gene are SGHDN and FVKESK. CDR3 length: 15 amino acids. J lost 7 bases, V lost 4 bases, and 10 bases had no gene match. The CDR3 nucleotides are TGTGCCAGCAGCCCCCTGAGGGGGCGTAGTAATGAGCAGTTCTTC. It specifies CASSPLRGRSNEQFF. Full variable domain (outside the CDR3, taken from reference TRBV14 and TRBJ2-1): EAGVTQFPSHSVIEKGQTVTLRCDPISGHDNLYWYRRVMGKEIKFLLHFVKESKQDESGMPNNRFLAERTGGTYSTLKVQPAELEDSGVYFCASSPLRGRSNEQFFGPGTRLTVL.

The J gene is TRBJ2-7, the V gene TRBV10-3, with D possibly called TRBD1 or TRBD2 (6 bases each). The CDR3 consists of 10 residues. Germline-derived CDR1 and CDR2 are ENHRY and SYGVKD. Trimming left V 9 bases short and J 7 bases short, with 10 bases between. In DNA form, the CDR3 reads TGTGCCATTGGAGGGGGGGAGCAGTACTTC. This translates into CAIGGGEQYF.